The rows below give T cell receptor beta chains drawn from one sample of a study of human T cells and chemical hapten exposure. MiXCR was run by TCRdb on the RACE reads, yielding one entry per CDR3 protein. The data hold roughly 39,000 distinct CDR3 sequences, with roughly 13% observed a single time. Specimen: whole blood, collected in connection with sensitization to the hapten diphenylcyclopropenone (DPC). The source is a woman between 35 and 50 years old with alopecia areata. Some clones in this sample may be carry-over from other donors' samples. Both conserved end residues are part of each CDR3. The order of the fields is J gene, V gene, D gene, clone size, CDR3 protein, CDR3 DNA. The D gene is left open where the match is weak. The size of a clone is reported for some rows only, either as once, few or many, or as a class for expanded clones.

J: TRBJ2-5; V: TRBV12-3/TRBV12-4; D: TRBD1; size: many; CDR3: CASRDLQGEMETQYF; DNA: TGTGCCAGCAGGGACCTACAGGGGGAGATGGAGACCCAGTACTTC
J: TRBJ1-2; V: TRBV29-1; D: NA; size: many; CDR3: CSVGVDTPLVSRGYTF; DNA: TGCAGCGTTGGAGTTGACACGCCTCTCGTCTCTAGAGGCTACACCTTC
J: TRBJ2-5; V: TRBV18; D: NA; size: NA; CDR3: CASSRDSGPRATQYF; DNA: TGTGCCAGCTCCCGGGATAGCGGTCCGAGGGCGACCCAGTACTTC
J: TRBJ2-5; V: TRBV10-1; D: NA; size: NA; CDR3: CASSVREQETQYF; DNA: TGCGCCAGCAGTGTACGGGAGCAAGAGACCCAGTACTTC
J: TRBJ1-4; V: TRBV12-3/TRBV12-4; D: TRBD1; size: many; CDR3: CASRVQGGDEKLFF; DNA: TGTGCCAGCAGGGTTCAGGGGGGGGATGAAAAACTGTTTTTT
J: TRBJ2-7; V: TRBV4-3; D: NA; size: NA; CDR3: CASSRLRLDKAPREQYF; DNA: TGCGCCAGCAGCCGCCTCCGGCTGGACAAGGCCCCTCGCGAGCAGTACTTC
J: TRBJ2-5; V: TRBV15; D: NA; size: few; CDR3: CATSRLGDQETQYF; DNA: TGTGCCACCAGCAGACTAGGTGATCAAGAGACCCAGTACTTC
J: TRBJ2-3; V: TRBV29-1; D: NA; size: NA; CDR3: CSVKRDTDTQYF; DNA: TGCAGCGTTAAGAGGGACACAGATACGCAGTATTTT
J: TRBJ2-3; V: TRBV28; D: TRBD2; size: few; CDR3: CAILATRGTSGRMLEQYF; DNA: TGTGCCATCCTGGCAACGCGCGGGACTAGCGGGAGGATGTTGGAGCAGTATTTT
J: TRBJ2-2; V: TRBV11-3; D: NA; size: NA; CDR3: CASSPRDKNTGELFF; DNA: TGTGCCAGCAGCCCCCGGGACAAGAACACCGGGGAGCTGTTTTTT
J: TRBJ1-2; V: TRBV28; D: NA; size: NA; CDR3: CASRPGQRDVGYTF; DNA: TGTGCCAGCAGGCCGGGCCAACGGGATGTTGGCTACACCTTC
J: TRBJ2-5; V: TRBV18; D: NA; size: many; CDR3: CASSPPTGRETQYF; DNA: TGTGCCAGCTCACCCCCCACGGGACGAGAGACCCAGTACTTC
J: TRBJ1-1; V: TRBV4-3; D: TRBD1; size: NA; CDR3: CASSQVDRGDTEAFF; DNA: TGCGCCAGCAGCCAAGTGGACAGGGGGGACACTGAAGCTTTCTTT
J: TRBJ1-2; V: TRBV10-3; D: NA; size: NA; CDR3: CAISESEGYYGYTF; DNA: TGTGCCATCAGTGAGTCTGAAGGGTACTATGGCTACACCTTC
J: TRBJ2-7; V: TRBV3-1; D: TRBD2; size: few; CDR3: CASSHGLAAGEQYF; DNA: TGTGCCAGCAGCCACGGACTAGCAGCCGGTGAGCAGTACTTC
J: TRBJ2-4; V: TRBV19; D: TRBD1; size: NA; CDR3: CASSIGTVNIQYF; DNA: TGTGCCAGTAGTATCGGGACAGTAAACATTCAGTACTTC
J: TRBJ2-1; V: TRBV3-1; D: NA; size: NA; CDR3: CASSPPSSLPSAYNEQFF; DNA: TGTGCCAGCAGCCCCCCTTCTAGCCTTCCCTCGGCGTACAATGAGCAGTTCTTC
J: TRBJ2-1; V: TRBV20-1; D: NA; size: many; CDR3: CSARDSRTSGNEQFF; DNA: TGCAGTGCTAGAGATAGTAGGACCTCTGGTAATGAGCAGTTCTTC
J: TRBJ1-5; V: TRBV11-2; D: NA; size: many; CDR3: CASSAQHGGFSNQPQHF; DNA: TGTGCCAGCAGCGCCCAGCACGGGGGCTTTAGCAATCAGCCCCAGCATTTT
J: TRBJ2-3; V: TRBV29-1; D: NA; size: few; CDR3: CSVQTDTQYF; DNA: TGCAGCGTTCAAACAGATACGCAGTATTTT
J: TRBJ2-3; V: TRBV20-1; D: NA; size: few; CDR3: CSASRGTDTQYF; DNA: TGCAGTGCTTCAAGGGGCACAGATACGCAGTATTTT
J: TRBJ2-1; V: TRBV4-1; D: NA; size: many; CDR3: CASSQDRDRRGNEQFF; DNA: TGCGCCAGCAGCCAAGATCGGGATCGGAGGGGCAATGAGCAGTTCTTC
J: TRBJ2-2; V: TRBV4-3; D: NA; size: many; CDR3: CASSRYLEGGELFF; DNA: TGCGCCAGCAGCCGATACCTGGAGGGCGGGGAGCTGTTTTTT
J: TRBJ2-6; V: TRBV28; D: NA; size: medium-sized; CDR3: CASSPADSRVLTF; DNA: TGTGCCAGCAGTCCCGCGGACAGTCGGGTCCTGACTTTC
J: TRBJ2-1; V: TRBV7-9; D: NA; size: many; CDR3: CASSRDLQNEQFF; DNA: TGTGCCAGCAGCCGGGACCTTCAGAATGAGCAGTTCTTC
J: TRBJ1-6; V: TRBV10-3; D: NA; size: NA; CDR3: CAVKPTGTNNSPLHF; DNA: TGTGCCGTCAAACCGACGGGCACCAATAATTCACCCCTCCACTTT
J: TRBJ1-5; V: TRBV30; D: NA; size: many; CDR3: CAWSPRANNQPQHF; DNA: TGTGCCTGGAGCCCCCGGGCCAACAACCAGCCCCAGCATTTT
J: TRBJ2-1; V: TRBV6-6; D: TRBD2; size: NA; CDR3: CASREGSYNEQFF; DNA: TGTGCCAGTCGGGAGGGGTCCTACAATGAGCAGTTCTTC
J: TRBJ1-1; V: TRBV11-2; D: TRBD1; size: many; CDR3: CASSWDRNTEAFF; DNA: TGTGCCAGCAGCTGGGACAGGAACACTGAAGCTTTCTTT
J: TRBJ2-1; V: TRBV7-8; D: NA; size: NA; CDR3: CASSSPNPAAYNEQFF; DNA: TGTGCCAGCAGCTCCCCTAATCCAGCGGCCTACAATGAGCAGTTCTTC
J: TRBJ2-7; V: TRBV10-3; D: NA; size: many; CDR3: CAISESVSSYEQYF; DNA: TGTGCCATCAGTGAGTCGGTCAGCTCCTACGAGCAGTACTTC
J: TRBJ2-1; V: TRBV28; D: NA; size: many; CDR3: CASLGAASANEQFF; DNA: TGTGCCAGTCTCGGAGCGGCATCAGCCAATGAGCAGTTCTTC
J: TRBJ1-2; V: TRBV20-1; D: NA; size: NA; CDR3: CSARGGFPNYGYTF; DNA: TGCAGTGCTAGAGGGGGATTCCCTAACTATGGCTACACCTTC
J: TRBJ1-6; V: TRBV28; D: TRBD1; size: NA; CDR3: CASSLSAGGNSPLHF; DNA: TGTGCCAGCAGTTTATCCGCAGGGGGGAATTCACCCCTCCACTTT
J: TRBJ1-5; V: TRBV18; D: NA; size: NA; CDR3: CASSPTDPGNNQPQHF; DNA: TGTGCCAGCTCACCGACTGACCCAGGGAACAATCAGCCCCAGCATTTT
J: TRBJ2-2; V: TRBV7-3; D: NA; size: NA; CDR3: CASSSRKTGELFF; DNA: TGTGCCAGCAGCTCTCGGAAAACCGGGGAGCTGTTTTTT